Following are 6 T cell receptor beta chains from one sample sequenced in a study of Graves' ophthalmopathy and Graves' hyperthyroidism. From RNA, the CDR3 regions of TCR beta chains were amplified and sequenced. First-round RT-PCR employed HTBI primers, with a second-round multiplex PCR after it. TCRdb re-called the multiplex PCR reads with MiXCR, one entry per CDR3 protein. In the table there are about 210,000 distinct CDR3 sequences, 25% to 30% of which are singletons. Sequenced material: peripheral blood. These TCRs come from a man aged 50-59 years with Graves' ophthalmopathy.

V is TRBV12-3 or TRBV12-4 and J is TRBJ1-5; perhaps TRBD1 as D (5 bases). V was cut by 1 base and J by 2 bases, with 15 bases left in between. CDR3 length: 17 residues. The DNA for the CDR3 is TGTGCCAGCAGTTTAGTCCCGGGATGGGGGGGCAATCAGCCCCAGCATTTT. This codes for CASSLVPGWGGNQPQHF.

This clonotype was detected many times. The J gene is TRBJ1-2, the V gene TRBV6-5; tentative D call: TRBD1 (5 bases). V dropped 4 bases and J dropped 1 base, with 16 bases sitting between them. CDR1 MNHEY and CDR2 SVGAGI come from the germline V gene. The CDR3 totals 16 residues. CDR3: CASSSFEGRGNYGYTF. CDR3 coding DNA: TGTGCCAGCAGTTCTTTTGAGGGGAGGGGTAACTATGGCTACACCTTC.

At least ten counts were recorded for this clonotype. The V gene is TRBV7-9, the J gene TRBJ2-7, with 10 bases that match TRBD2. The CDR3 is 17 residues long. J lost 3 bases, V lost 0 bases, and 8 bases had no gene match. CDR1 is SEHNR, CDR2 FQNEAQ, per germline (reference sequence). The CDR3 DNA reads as TGTGCCAGCAGCTTAGCCTCGGCGGGACTAGCGTTCTACGAGCAGTACTTC. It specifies CASSLASAGLAFYEQYF.

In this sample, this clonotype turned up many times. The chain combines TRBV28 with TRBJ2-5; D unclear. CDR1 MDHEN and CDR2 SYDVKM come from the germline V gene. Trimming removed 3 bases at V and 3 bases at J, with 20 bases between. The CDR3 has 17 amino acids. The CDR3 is CASSFGQVNHREETQYF. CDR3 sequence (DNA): TGTGCCAGCAGTTTTGGGCAGGTGAATCATCGGGAAGAGACCCAGTACTTC.

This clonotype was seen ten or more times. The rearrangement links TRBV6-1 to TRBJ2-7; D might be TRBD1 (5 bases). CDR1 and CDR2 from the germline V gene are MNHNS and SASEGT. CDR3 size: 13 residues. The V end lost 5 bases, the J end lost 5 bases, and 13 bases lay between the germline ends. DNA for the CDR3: TGTGCCAGCAGTCGCCTCCAGGGCGACGAGCAGTACTTC. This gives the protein CASSRLQGDEQYF.

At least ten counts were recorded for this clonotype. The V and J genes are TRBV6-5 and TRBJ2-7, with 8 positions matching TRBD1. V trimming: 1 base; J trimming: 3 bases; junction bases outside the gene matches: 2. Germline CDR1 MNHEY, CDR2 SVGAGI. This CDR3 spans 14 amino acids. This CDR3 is CASSYFGTGYEQYF. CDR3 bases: TGTGCCAGCAGTTACTTCGGGACAGGCTACGAGCAGTACTTC.